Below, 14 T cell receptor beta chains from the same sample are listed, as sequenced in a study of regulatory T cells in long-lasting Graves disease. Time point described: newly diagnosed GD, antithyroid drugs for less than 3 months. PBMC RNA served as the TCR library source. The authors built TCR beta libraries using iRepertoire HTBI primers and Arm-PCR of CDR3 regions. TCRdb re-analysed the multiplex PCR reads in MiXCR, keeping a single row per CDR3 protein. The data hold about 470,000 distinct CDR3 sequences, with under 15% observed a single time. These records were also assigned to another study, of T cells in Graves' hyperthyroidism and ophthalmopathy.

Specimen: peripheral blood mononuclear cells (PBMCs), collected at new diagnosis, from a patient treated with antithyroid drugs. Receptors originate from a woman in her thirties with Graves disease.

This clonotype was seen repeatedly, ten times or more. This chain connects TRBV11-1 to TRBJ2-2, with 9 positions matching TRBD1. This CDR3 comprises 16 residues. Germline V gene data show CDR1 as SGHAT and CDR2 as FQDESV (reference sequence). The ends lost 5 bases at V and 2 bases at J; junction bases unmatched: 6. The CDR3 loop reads CASSPRTGDNTGELFF. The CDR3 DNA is TGTGCCAGCAGCCCCAGGACAGGGGACAACACCGGGGAGCTGTTTTTT.

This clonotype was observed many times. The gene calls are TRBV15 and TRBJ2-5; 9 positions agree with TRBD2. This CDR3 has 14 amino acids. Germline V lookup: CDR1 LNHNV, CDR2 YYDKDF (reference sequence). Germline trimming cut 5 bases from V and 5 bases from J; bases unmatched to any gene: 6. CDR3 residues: CATSFSGREETQYF. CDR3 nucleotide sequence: TGTGCCACCAGCTTTAGCGGGAGAGAGGAGACCCAGTACTTC.

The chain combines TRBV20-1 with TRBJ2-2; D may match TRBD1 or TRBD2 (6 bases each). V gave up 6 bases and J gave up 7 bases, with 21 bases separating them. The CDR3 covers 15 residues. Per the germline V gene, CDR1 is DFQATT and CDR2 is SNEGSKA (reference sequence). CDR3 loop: CSAQMEGEGGGELFF. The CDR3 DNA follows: TGCAGTGCACAAATGGAGGGGGAAGGTGGCGGGGAGCTGTTTTTT.

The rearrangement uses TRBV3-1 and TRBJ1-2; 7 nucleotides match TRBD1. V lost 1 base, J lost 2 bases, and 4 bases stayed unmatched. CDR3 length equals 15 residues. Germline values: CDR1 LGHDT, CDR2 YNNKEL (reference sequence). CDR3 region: CASSQGRGQNYGYTF. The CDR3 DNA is TGTGCCAGCAGCCAAGGAAGGGGGCAAAACTATGGCTACACCTTC.

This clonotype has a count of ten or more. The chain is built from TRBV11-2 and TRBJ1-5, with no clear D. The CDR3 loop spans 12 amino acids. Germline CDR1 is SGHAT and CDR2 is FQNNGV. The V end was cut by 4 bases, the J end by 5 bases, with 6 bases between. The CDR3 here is CASSSFDQPQHF. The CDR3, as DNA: TGTGCCAGCAGCTCCTTTGATCAGCCCCAGCATTTT.

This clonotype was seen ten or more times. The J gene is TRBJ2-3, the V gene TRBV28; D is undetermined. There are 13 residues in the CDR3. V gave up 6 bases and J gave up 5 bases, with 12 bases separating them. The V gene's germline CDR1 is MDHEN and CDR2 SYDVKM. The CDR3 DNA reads TGTGCCAGCAGCCCTTCAGGAAGAGATACGCAGTATTTT. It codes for CASSPSGRDTQYF.

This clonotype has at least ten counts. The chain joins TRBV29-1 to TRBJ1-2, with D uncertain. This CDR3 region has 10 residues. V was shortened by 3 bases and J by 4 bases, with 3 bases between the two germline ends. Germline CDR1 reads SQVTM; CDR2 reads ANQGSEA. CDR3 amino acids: CSVEAYGYTF. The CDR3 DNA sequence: TGCAGCGTTGAGGCCTATGGCTACACCTTC.

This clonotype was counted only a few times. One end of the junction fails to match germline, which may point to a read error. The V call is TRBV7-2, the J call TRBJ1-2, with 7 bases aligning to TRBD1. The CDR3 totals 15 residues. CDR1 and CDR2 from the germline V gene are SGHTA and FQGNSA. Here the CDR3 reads CACSRDRTIGYGYTF. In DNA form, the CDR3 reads TGTGCCTGCAGTCGGGACAGAACTATAGGCTATGGCTACACCTTC.

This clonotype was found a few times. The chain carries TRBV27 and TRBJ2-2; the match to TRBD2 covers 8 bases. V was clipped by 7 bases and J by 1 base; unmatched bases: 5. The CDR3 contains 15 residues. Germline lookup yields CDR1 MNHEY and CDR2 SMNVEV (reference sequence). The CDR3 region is CASNRGGQNTGELFF. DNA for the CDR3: TGTGCCAGCAATCGGGGGGGTCAGAACACCGGGGAGCTGTTTTTT.

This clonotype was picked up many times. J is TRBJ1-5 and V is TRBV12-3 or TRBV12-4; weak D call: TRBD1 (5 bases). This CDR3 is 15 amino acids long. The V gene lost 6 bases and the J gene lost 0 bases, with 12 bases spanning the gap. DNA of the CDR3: TGTGCCAGCAGGACGCCGGGGGATAGCAATCAGCCCCAGCATTTT. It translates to CASRTPGDSNQPQHF.

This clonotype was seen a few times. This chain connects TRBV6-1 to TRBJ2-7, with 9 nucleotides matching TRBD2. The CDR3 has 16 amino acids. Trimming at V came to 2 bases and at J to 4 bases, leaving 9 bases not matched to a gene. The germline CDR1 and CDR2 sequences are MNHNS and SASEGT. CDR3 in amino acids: CASSEWRGGAKYEQYF. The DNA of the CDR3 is TGTGCCAGCAGTGAATGGCGGGGGGGCGCAAAGTACGAGCAGTACTTC.

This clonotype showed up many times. CDR3 protein: CAWSVLADEQFF. CDR3 nucleotide sequence: TGTGCCTGGAGTGTTCTAGCCGATGAGCAGTTCTTC. The V gene is TRBV30, the J gene TRBJ2-1; D is possibly TRBD2 (5 bases). The V end lost 0 bases, the J end lost 8 bases, and 8 bases lay between the germline ends. The CDR3 is 12 amino acids. Germline CDR1 reads GTSNPN; CDR2 reads SVGIG (reference sequence).

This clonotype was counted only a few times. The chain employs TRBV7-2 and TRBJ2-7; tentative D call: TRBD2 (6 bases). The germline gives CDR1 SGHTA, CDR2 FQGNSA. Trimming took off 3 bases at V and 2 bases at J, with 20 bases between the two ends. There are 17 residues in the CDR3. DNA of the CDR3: TGTGCCAGCAGCTTCCCGGAGGAGGGGTCCCCGGCCTACGAGCAGTACTTC. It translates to CASSFPEEGSPAYEQYF.

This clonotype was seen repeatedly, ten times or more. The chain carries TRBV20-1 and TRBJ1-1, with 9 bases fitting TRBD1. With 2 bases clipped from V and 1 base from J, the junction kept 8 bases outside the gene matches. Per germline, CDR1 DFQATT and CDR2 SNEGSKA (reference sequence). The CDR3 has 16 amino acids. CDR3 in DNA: TGCAGTGCTAGACCTTGGGACAGGGCACAGAACACTGAAGCTTTCTTT. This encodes CSARPWDRAQNTEAFF.